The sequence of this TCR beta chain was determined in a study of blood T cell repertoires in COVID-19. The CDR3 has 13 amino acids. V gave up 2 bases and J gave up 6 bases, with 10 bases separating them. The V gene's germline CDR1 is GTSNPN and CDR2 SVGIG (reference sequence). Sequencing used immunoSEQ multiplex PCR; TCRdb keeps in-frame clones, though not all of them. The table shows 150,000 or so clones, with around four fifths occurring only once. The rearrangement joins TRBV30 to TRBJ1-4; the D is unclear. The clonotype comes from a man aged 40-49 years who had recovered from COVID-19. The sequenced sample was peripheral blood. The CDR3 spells CAWSFGSDEKLFF. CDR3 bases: TGTGCCTGGAGTTTTGGCAGCGATGAAAAACTGTTTTTT.